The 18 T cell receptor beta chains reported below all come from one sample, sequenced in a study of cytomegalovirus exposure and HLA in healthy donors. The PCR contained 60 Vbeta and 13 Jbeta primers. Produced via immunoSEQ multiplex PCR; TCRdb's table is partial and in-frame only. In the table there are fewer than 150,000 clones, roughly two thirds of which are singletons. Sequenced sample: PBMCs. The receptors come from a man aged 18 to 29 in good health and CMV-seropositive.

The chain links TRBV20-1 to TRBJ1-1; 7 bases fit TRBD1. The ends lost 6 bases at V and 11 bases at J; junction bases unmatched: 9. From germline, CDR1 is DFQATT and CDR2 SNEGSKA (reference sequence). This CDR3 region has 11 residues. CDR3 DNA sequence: TGCAGTGCCGATCTAGGACAGGCGGCTTTCTTT. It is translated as CSADLGQAAFF.

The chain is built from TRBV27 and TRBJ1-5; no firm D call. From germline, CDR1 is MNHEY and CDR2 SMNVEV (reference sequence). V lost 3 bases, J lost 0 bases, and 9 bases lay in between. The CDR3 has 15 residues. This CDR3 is CASSLIRGSNQPQHF. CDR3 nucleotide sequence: TGTGCCAGCAGTTTGATTCGGGGTAGCAATCAGCCCCAGCATTTT.

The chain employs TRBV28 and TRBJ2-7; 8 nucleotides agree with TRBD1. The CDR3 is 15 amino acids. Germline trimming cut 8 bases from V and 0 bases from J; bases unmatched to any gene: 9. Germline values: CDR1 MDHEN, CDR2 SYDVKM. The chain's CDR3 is CASAQAGTGSYEQYF. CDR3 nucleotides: TGTGCCAGCGCTCAGGCCGGGACAGGCTCCTACGAGCAGTACTTC.

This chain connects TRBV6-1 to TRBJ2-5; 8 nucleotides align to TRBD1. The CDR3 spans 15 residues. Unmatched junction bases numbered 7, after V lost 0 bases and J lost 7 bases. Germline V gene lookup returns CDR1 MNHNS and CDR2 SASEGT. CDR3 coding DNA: TGTGCCAGCAGTGAAGCGATGGGACAGGTGAGGACCCAGTACTTC. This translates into CASSEAMGQVRTQYF.

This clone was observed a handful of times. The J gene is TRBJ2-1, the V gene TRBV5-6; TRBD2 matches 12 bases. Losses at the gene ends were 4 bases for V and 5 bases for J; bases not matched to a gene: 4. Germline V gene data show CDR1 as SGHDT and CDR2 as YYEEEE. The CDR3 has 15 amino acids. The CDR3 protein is CASSPRLAGDNEQFF. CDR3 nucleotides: TGTGCCAGCAGCCCAAGACTAGCGGGGGACAATGAGCAGTTCTTC.

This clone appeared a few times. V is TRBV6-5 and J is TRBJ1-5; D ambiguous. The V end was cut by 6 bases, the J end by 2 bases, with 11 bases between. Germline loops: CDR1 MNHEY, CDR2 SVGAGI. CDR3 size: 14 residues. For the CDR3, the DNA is TGTGCCAGCAGCTTGGCAGTGGGCAATCAGCCCCAGCATTTT. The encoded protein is CASSLAVGNQPQHF.

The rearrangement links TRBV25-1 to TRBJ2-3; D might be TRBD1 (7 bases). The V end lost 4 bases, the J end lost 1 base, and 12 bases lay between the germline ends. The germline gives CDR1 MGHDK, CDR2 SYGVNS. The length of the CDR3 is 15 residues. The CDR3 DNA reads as TGTGCCAGCAGTGTATCCAGGGGGGGCACAGATACGCAGTATTTT. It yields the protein CASSVSRGGTDTQYF.

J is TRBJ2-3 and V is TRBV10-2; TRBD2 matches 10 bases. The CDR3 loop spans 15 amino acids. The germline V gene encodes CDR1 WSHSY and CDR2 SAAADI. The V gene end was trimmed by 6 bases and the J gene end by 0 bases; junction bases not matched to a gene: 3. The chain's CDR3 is CASSRLAGSTDTQYF. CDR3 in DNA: TGCGCCAGCAGCCGACTAGCGGGTAGCACAGATACGCAGTATTTT.

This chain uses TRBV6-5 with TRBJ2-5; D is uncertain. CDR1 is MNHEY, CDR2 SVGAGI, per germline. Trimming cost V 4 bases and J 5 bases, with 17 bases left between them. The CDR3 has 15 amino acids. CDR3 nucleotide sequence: TGTGCCAGCAGTTTATGGGCCAGTAGTAGGGAGACCCAGTACTTC. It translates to CASSLWASSRETQYF.

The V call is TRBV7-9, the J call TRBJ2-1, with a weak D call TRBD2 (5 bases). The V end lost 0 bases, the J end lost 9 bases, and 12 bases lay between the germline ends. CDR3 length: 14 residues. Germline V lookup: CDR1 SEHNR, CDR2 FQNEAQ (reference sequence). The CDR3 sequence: CASSLAPPRGEQFF. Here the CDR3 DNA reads TGTGCCAGCAGCTTAGCCCCCCCCCGGGGTGAGCAGTTCTTC.

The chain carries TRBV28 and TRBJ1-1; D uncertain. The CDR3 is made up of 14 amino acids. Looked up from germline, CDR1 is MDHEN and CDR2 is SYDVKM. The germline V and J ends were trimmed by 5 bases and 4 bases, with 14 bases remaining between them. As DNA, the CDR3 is TGTGCCAGCAGTCAACCTCCTGGGAGCACTGAAGCTTTCTTT. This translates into CASSQPPGSTEAFF.

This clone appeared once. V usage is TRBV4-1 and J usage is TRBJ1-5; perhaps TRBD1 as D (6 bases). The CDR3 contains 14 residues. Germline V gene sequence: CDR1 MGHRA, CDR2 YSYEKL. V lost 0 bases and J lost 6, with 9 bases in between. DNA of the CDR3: TGCGCCAGCAGCCAAGATACAGGGCTTCAGCCCCAGCATTTT. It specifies CASSQDTGLQPQHF.

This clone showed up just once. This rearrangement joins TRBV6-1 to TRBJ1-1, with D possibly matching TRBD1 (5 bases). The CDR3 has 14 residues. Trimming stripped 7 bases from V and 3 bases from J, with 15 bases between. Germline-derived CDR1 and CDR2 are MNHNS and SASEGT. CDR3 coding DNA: TGTGCCAGCAACCCGGGGGTGGTGTACACTGAAGCTTTCTTT. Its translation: CASNPGVVYTEAFF.

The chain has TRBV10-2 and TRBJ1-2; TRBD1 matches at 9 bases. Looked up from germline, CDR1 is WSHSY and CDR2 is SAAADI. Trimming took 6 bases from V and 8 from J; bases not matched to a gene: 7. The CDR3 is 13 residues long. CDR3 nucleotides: TGCGCCAGCAGCGAGAGACAGGGGGGCGGCTACACCTTC. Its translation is CASSERQGGGYTF.

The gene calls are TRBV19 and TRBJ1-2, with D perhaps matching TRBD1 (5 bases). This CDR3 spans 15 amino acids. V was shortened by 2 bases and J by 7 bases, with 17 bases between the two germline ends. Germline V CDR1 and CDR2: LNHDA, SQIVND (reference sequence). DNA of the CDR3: TGTGCCAGTAGTATACCTCAGAGGACACTTTGTGGCTACACCTTC. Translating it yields CASSIPQRTLCGYTF.

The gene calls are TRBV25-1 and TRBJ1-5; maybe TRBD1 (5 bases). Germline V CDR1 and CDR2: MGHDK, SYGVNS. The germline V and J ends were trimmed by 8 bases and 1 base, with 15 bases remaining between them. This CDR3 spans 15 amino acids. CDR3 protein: CASQQTGASNQPQHF. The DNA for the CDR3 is TGTGCCAGCCAACAAACAGGTGCGAGCAATCAGCCCCAGCATTTT.

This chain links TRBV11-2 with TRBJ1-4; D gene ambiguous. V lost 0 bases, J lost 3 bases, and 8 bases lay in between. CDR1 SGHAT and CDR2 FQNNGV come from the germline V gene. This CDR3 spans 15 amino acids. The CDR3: CASSLEWAPNEKLFF. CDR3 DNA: TGTGCCAGCAGCTTAGAGTGGGCCCCTAATGAAAAACTGTTTTTT.

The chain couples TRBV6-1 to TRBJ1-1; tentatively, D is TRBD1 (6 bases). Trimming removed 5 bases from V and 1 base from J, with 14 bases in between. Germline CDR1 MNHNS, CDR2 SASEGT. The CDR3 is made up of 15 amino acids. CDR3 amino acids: CASSPGQKPNTEAFF. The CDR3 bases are TGTGCCAGCAGTCCCGGACAGAAACCGAACACTGAAGCTTTCTTT.